This is a list of T cell receptor beta chains from one sample in a study of blood T cell repertoires in COVID-19. Assay used: immunoSEQ multiplex PCR; TCRdb lists only in-frame clones, some missing. The profile covers some 310,000 clones, with 90% appearing a single time and under 1.1% taken by the ten largest. The sequencing sample was made of peripheral blood. Receptor source: a woman aged 40 to 50 with COVID-19, enrolled during active disease. Both conserved end residues are part of each CDR3. Fields, in order: J gene, V gene, clone size, CDR3 protein. A clone size is listed for some rows: how often the clone was seen (once, few, many), or a class if it is expanded.

TRBJ1-1 | TRBV7-9 | - | CASSLFSSEAFF
TRBJ2-1 | TRBV5-1 | - | CASSPLTVGSYNEQFF
TRBJ2-1 | TRBV5-1 | - | CASSLRVNNEQFF
TRBJ1-2 | TRBV18 | - | CASSPFREDYGYTF
TRBJ1-1 | TRBV7-9 | - | CASSSPQGLNTEAFF
TRBJ1-2 | TRBV28 | - | CASSLGGTNDGYTF
TRBJ1-5 | TRBV12-3/TRBV12-4 | - | CASSLGTDQPQHF
TRBJ1-1 | TRBV6-5 | - | CASSTGFKAFF
TRBJ1-1 | TRBV5-4 | once | CASSSGGRGEGTEAFF
TRBJ2-1 | TRBV7-9 | - | CASSFNSGTSGFHEQFF
TRBJ1-3 | TRBV14 | few | CASSHDRASGNTIYF
TRBJ2-7 | TRBV4-3 | few | CASSQGPLVASQYF
TRBJ2-1 | TRBV7-3 | - | CASSPGQGFQDEQFF
TRBJ1-5 | TRBV6-5 | - | CASRDRGMDQPQHF
TRBJ1-1 | TRBV28 | - | CASMTGMNTEAFF
TRBJ1-5 | TRBV9 | - | CASSERTGFNQPQHF
TRBJ2-3 | TRBV9 | - | CASSLSTDTQYF
TRBJ2-7 | TRBV7-2 | - | CASSLGGGQGNSYEQYF
TRBJ2-1 | TRBV18 | - | CASSPPNGPSSYNEQFF
TRBJ2-7 | TRBV27 | - | CASSFKSGSETHEQYF
TRBJ1-1 | TRBV7-7 | - | CASSLAQNTEAFF
TRBJ1-1 | TRBV4-3 | few | CASSQEPRVATEAFF
TRBJ2-7 | TRBV28 | few | CASLNSDSTHEQYF
TRBJ1-5 | TRBV28 | - | CASIPGGAFPQPQHF
TRBJ1-2 | TRBV10-3 | - | CAISEGQGNLGYTF
TRBJ2-2 | TRBV19 | - | CASSIAAGGTGELFF
TRBJ1-3 | TRBV27 | - | CASSDWSGQGARYGNTIYF
TRBJ2-2 | TRBV15 | - | CATSSNIAGGTGELFF
TRBJ2-6 | TRBV5-1 | - | CASSPGTGVSGANVLTF
TRBJ2-7 | TRBV9 | - | CASSTPPGTSIYF
TRBJ1-6 | TRBV3-1/TRBV3-2 | - | CASSPQAANSPLHF
TRBJ2-5 | TRBV28 | - | CASSSSAGVYQETQYF
TRBJ1-3 | TRBV5-6 | - | CASSLARGKGNTIYF
TRBJ1-6 | TRBV28 | once | CASSPDSPLNSPLHF
TRBJ1-1 | TRBV10-3 | - | CAIKTVFNTEAFF
TRBJ2-3 | TRBV7-9 | - | CASSLGQGAGYPQYF
TRBJ1-5 | TRBV18 | - | CASSPGRGNQPQHF
TRBJ2-3 | TRBV5-4 | - | CASSFQAGGTDTQYF
TRBJ2-5 | TRBV19 | - | CASSIGSGSVTQYF
TRBJ2-3 | TRBV9 | - | CASSVGGRQDTQYF